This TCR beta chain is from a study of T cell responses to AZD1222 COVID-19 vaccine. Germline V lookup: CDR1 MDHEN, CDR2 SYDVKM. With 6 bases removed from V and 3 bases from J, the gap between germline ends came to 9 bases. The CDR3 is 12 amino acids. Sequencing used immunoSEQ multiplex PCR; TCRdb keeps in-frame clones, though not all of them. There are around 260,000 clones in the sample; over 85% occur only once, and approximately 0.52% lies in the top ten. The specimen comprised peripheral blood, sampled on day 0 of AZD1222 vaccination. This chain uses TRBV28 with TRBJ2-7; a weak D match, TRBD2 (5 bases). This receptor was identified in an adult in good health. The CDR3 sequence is CASRPRDYEQYF. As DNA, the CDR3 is TGTGCCAGCAGGCCGAGGGACTACGAGCAGTACTTC.